The entry below gives a single T cell receptor (beta chain) sequence along with its context. These data come from a study of blood T cell repertoires in COVID-19. Some clones are missing from TCRdb's copy, which holds only in-frame ones; the method was immunoSEQ multiplex PCR. The data contain about 14,000 clones, around 91% of them singletons. The germline V gene encodes CDR1 SGHRS and CDR2 YFSETQ. The V segment lost 4 bases and the J segment 2 bases; nucleotides outside the gene matches: 4. This CDR3 has 15 amino acids. Sequenced: peripheral blood. The source of this sequence is a human donor in a cohort sampled during active COVID-19. J is TRBJ2-5 and V is TRBV5-1, with TRBD2 identical over 11 bases. CDR3: CASSGGLAVQETQYF. The CDR3 region has the DNA TGCGCCAGCAGCGGGGGACTAGCGGTACAAGAGACCCAGTACTTC.